A single sample gave rise to the 26 T cell receptor beta chains below, sequenced in a study of blood T cell repertoires in COVID-19. Generated by immunoSEQ multiplex PCR, the TCRdb table keeps only in-frame clones and is missing some. The table lists some 150,000 clones, over 85% of them singletons. Source material: peripheral blood. These receptors all stem from a human donor in a cohort sampled during active COVID-19.

V gene TRBV6-5 combines with J gene TRBJ1-2; tentatively, D is TRBD1 (6 bases). The CDR3 is 15 residues long. V was shortened by 9 bases and J by 7 bases, with 24 bases between the two germline ends. Germline V lookup: CDR1 MNHEY, CDR2 SVGAGI. CDR3 in amino acids: CASRRTETPLSGYTF. CDR3 in DNA: TGTGCCAGTAGAAGGACAGAAACACCCCTATCTGGCTACACCTTC.

The table lists this clone with a few counts. The CDR3 spells CASSPRDSTYEQYF. The CDR3 nucleotides are TGTGCCAGCAGTCCCCGGGACAGTACCTACGAGCAGTACTTC. The chain couples TRBV27 to TRBJ2-7, with 7 bases identical to TRBD1. Germline-derived CDR1 and CDR2 are MNHEY and SMNVEV (reference sequence). The CDR3 extends over 14 amino acids. The junction had 6 bases not matched to a gene; V was cut back by 5 bases and J by 2 bases.

The J gene is TRBJ2-3, the V gene TRBV5-6; D gene ambiguous. Germline V gene lookup returns CDR1 SGHDT and CDR2 YYEEEE. This CDR3 has 15 residues. Trimming took 4 bases from V and 5 from J, leaving 17 bases between them. The CDR3 reads CASSLPSSRGDTQYF. The DNA for the CDR3 is TGTGCCAGCAGCCTACCCTCGTCCCGAGGAGATACGCAGTATTTT. The complete variable domain, with remaining parts taken from reference TRBV5-6 and TRBJ2-3, reads DAGVTQSPTHLIKTRGQQVTLRCSPKSGHDTVSWYQQALGQGPQFIFQYYEEEERQRGNFPDRFSGHQFPNYSSELNVNALLLGDSALYLCASSLPSSRGDTQYFGPGTRLTVL.

CDR3 bases: TGTGCCAAAGGGACTAGCGGGGGATTCCGCACAGATACGCAGTATTTT. Translation gives CAKGTSGGFRTDTQYF. This chain uses TRBV2 with TRBJ2-3; 14 bases line up with TRBD2. The CDR3 extends over 16 amino acids. V shed 10 bases and J 1 base; nucleotides not matched to a gene: 7. Per the germline V gene, CDR1 is SNHLY and CDR2 is FYNNEI. Supplemented by reference TRBV2 and TRBJ2-3, the full variable domain reads EPEVTQTPSHQVTQMGQEVILRCVPISNHLYFYWYRQILGQKVEFLVSFYNNEISEKSEIFDDQFSVERPDGSNFTLKIRSTKLEDSAMYFCAKGTSGGFRTDTQYFGPGTRLTVL.

The chain is built from TRBV27 and TRBJ1-4; D perhaps matches TRBD1 (5 bases). There are 16 residues in the CDR3. From germline, CDR1 is MNHEY and CDR2 SMNVEV (reference sequence). Trimming left V 1 base short and J 8 bases short, with 17 bases between. CDR3 loop: CASSLFLRGGKEKLFF. DNA of the CDR3: TGTGCCAGCAGTTTATTCTTAAGGGGAGGAAAGGAAAAACTGTTTTTT.

The chain uses TRBV3-1 (or the pseudogene TRBV3-2) and TRBJ2-2, with D perhaps matching TRBD1 (5 bases). The germline V and J ends were trimmed by 5 bases and 7 bases, with 11 bases remaining between them. Germline CDR1 LGHDT, CDR2 YNNKEL (reference sequence). This CDR3 region has 13 residues. The DNA for the CDR3 is TGTGCCAGCAGCGAAGGACACCTCGGGGAGCTGTTTTTT. Its translation is CASSEGHLGELFF.

The CDR3 loop is CARSFGWGGYCCEKLFF. Written as DNA, the CDR3 is TGTGCCAGAAGCTTCGGCTGGGGGGGATATTGTTGTGAAAAACTGTTTTTT. The chain couples TRBV5-3 to TRBJ1-4; TRBD1 might be the D (5 bases). TRBV5-3 has ORF status, its function being uncertain. The CDR3 covers 17 residues. V gave up 2 bases and J gave up 7 bases, with 21 bases separating them.

The rearrangement joins TRBV5-6 to TRBJ2-1; possible D gene TRBD1, 6 bases. The CDR3 is 15 residues long. V gave up 0 bases and J gave up 3 bases, with 10 bases separating them. In germline, CDR1 is SGHDT, CDR2 YYEEEE. DNA of the CDR3: TGTGCCAGCAGCTTGGACCGGGACAACTACAATGAGCAGTTCTTC. It encodes CASSLDRDNYNEQFF.

This clone occurred once. CDR3 protein: CASSQGTGDNEQFF. The CDR3 bases are TGTGCCAGCAGCCAAGGGACAGGGGACAATGAGCAGTTCTTC. The J gene is TRBJ2-1, the V gene TRBV3-1 (or the pseudogene TRBV3-2), with 9 bases aligning to TRBD1. The CDR3 is 14 amino acids. The V segment lost 1 base and the J segment 5 bases; nucleotides outside the gene matches: 0. From germline, CDR1 is LGHDT and CDR2 YNNKEL (reference sequence).

This chain uses TRBV11-3 with TRBJ1-1, with 11 nucleotides matching TRBD1. This CDR3 is built from 15 residues. CDR1 and CDR2 from the germline V gene are SGHNT and YENEEA. Losses at the gene ends were 5 bases for V and 1 base for J; bases not matched to a gene: 3. The CDR3 region is CASSPGQGANTEAFF. Written as DNA, the CDR3 is TGTGCCAGCAGCCCCGGACAGGGGGCGAACACTGAAGCTTTCTTT.

This chain connects TRBV28 to TRBJ2-3; 8 nucleotides align to TRBD2. CDR1 and CDR2 (germline): MDHEN, SYDVKM. The CDR3 covers 14 residues. V trimming: 8 bases; J trimming: 3 bases; junction bases outside the gene matches: 7. Here the CDR3 DNA reads TGTGCCAGCTTTCCGGGGGGGCGGACAGATACGCAGTATTTT. Translating gives CASFPGGRTDTQYF.

V gene TRBV6-5 combines with J gene TRBJ1-2; 9 positions agree with TRBD1. Germline trimming cut 2 bases from V and 4 bases from J; bases unmatched to any gene: 8. This CDR3 has 16 residues. Germline assignment: CDR1 MNHEY and CDR2 SVGAGI. The CDR3 DNA reads as TGTGCCAGCAGTTACCAAAACAGGGGGCCCGCCTATGGCTACACCTTC. Translated: CASSYQNRGPAYGYTF.

J is TRBJ1-4 and V is TRBV29-1, with no clear D. Trimming left V 1 base short and J 10 bases short, with 10 bases between. This CDR3 has 12 amino acids. Germline V lookup: CDR1 SQVTM, CDR2 ANQGSEA. CDR3 bases: TGCAGCGTTGAAGTCACAACGGGAAAACTGTTTTTT. It translates to CSVEVTTGKLFF.

The chain recombines TRBV12-3 or TRBV12-4 with TRBJ1-2, with D hard to call. The CDR3 contains 13 residues. The ends were cut back, 5 bases at V and 6 bases at J, with 13 bases in the middle. This CDR3 is CASSPAPTDGYTF. The CDR3 DNA reads TGTGCCAGCAGTCCCGCCCCCACAGATGGCTACACCTTC.

This clone was seen only once. V usage is TRBV25-1 and J usage is TRBJ2-1, with TRBD2 matching over 7 bases. CDR3 size: 16 residues. Germline loops: CDR1 MGHDK, CDR2 SYGVNS. Germline trimming cut 1 base from V and 1 base from J; bases unmatched to any gene: 4. In DNA form, the CDR3 reads TGTGCCAGCAGTGAATTGTGGGGGGGGTCCTACAATGAGCAGTTCTTC. Translation gives CASSELWGGSYNEQFF.

This rearrangement joins TRBV19 to TRBJ2-2; 7 bases agree with TRBD1. V lost 1 base to trimming and J lost 7 bases; unmatched junction nucleotides: 3. Germline values: CDR1 LNHDA, CDR2 SQIVND (reference sequence). The CDR3 has 14 amino acids. The DNA for the CDR3 is TGTGCCAGTAGTATAGGGGCAGGGGGCGGGGAGCTGTTTTTT. It encodes CASSIGAGGGELFF.

The chain links TRBV29-1 to TRBJ2-1, with 11 bases identical to TRBD1. This CDR3 is built from 13 residues. Germline CDR1 SQVTM, CDR2 ANQGSEA. The ends lost 7 bases at V and 8 bases at J; junction bases unmatched: 7. CDR3 region: CSAGTGGYDEQFF. Here the CDR3 DNA reads TGCAGCGCTGGGACAGGGGGGTACGATGAGCAGTTCTTC.

V gene TRBV6-2 or TRBV6-3 combines with J gene TRBJ1-2; no reliable D call. Germline V gives CDR1 MNHEY, CDR2 SVGEGT. The CDR3 runs to 13 residues. The germline V and J ends were trimmed by 0 bases and 4 bases, with 6 bases remaining between them. CDR3 DNA: TGTGCCAGCAGTTACTCGAGTACCTATGGCTACACCTTC. Residues: CASSYSSTYGYTF.

The chain uses TRBV5-1 and TRBJ2-3; 7 bases line up with TRBD2. V dropped 6 bases and J dropped 6; count of bases not matched to a gene: 10. CDR3 length equals 14 residues. Germline-derived CDR1 and CDR2 are SGHRS and YFSETQ. CDR3 DNA sequence: TGCGCCAGCACCATGGGGGGGGTTTTGGATACGCAGTATTTT. Amino acid sequence: CASTMGGVLDTQYF.

The chain couples TRBV6-2 or TRBV6-3 to TRBJ2-5; TRBD2 aligns across 9 bases. This CDR3 is 15 amino acids long. Losses at the gene ends were 6 bases for V and 5 bases for J; bases not matched to a gene: 10. The germline V gene encodes CDR1 MNHEY and CDR2 SVGEGT. The CDR3 nucleotides are TGTGCCAGCAGCCCCCAGCGGGGGGACCTGGAGACCCAGTACTTC. Translated: CASSPQRGDLETQYF.

The chain uses TRBV6-5 and TRBJ1-1; D is unresolved. CDR1 and CDR2 (germline): MNHEY, SVGAGI. The CDR3 length is 13 residues. V lost 0 bases, J lost 1 base, and 3 bases lay in between. For the CDR3, the DNA is TGTGCCAGCAGTTACTCCAAGAACACTGAAGCTTTCTTT. This sequence encodes CASSYSKNTEAFF.

This clone occurred once. The V and J genes are TRBV4-2 and TRBJ1-2; 7 nucleotides line up with TRBD1. Germline V gene data show CDR1 as LGHNA and CDR2 as YNFKEQ. Trimming took 2 bases from V and 0 from J; bases not matched to a gene: 9. The CDR3 consists of 17 residues. The CDR3 loop is CASSQFPGTVANYGYTF. The CDR3 bases are TGTGCCAGCAGCCAATTCCCTGGGACAGTTGCTAACTATGGCTACACCTTC.

The chain combines TRBV5-1 with TRBJ2-7; 9 bases are shared with TRBD2. The ends lost 4 bases at V and 0 bases at J; junction bases unmatched: 14. The CDR3 length is 18 residues. Germline assignment: CDR1 SGHRS and CDR2 YFSETQ. The CDR3, as DNA: TGCGCCAGCAGCCCCGGAACGAAGCGGGGGGCTCTCTCCTACGAGCAGTACTTC. Translating it yields CASSPGTKRGALSYEQYF.

The count of this clone is one. The same CDR3 is also encoded by other DNA sequences in this sample. The chain carries TRBV7-8 and TRBJ1-6; D is ambiguous. Trimming stripped 1 base from V and 5 bases from J, with 3 bases between. Germline CDR1 is SGHVS and CDR2 is FQNEAQ. The CDR3 has 13 amino acids. The CDR3 loop reads CASSLEHNSPLHF. DNA of the CDR3: TGTGCCAGCAGCTTAGAGCATAATTCACCCCTCCACTTT.

V gene TRBV6-2 or TRBV6-3 combines with J gene TRBJ2-2, with a tentative D call TRBD2 (6 bases). Germline values: CDR1 MNHEY, CDR2 SVGEGT. V gave up 4 bases and J gave up 9 bases, with 18 bases separating them. This CDR3 region has 15 residues. The CDR3: CASSFGDGSFRELFF. The CDR3 DNA follows: TGTGCCAGCAGTTTCGGGGACGGGAGCTTTCGGGAGCTGTTTTTT.

The V and J genes are TRBV6-4 and TRBJ1-1, with D unresolved. The V and J ends lost 0 bases and 1 base respectively, with 15 bases between them. The CDR3 sequence is 17 residues long. Germline lookup yields CDR1 MRHNA and CDR2 SNTAGT. CDR3 protein: CASSDSTQVQQNTEAFF. In DNA form, the CDR3 reads TGTGCCAGCAGTGACTCCACCCAGGTACAGCAGAACACTGAAGCTTTCTTT.